The next 5 T cell receptor beta chains were all read from a single sample in a study of T cells after posttransplantation cyclophosphamide. TCRdb's table, derived via immunoSEQ multiplex PCR, lists solely in-frame clones and lacks some. Found here are 28,000 or so clones, 80% to 90% of them singletons; the top ten hold roughly 3%. Specimen: PBMCs. The receptors were gathered from a man between 45 and 60 years old.

The CDR3 DNA reads as TGCAGCTATGATGAGGGCGGTGAGACCCAGTACTTC. Protein product: CSYDEGGETQYF. The genes are TRBV29-1 and TRBJ2-5, with D possibly TRBD2 on 5 matching bases. The length of the CDR3 is 12 residues. Germline values: CDR1 SQVTM, CDR2 ANQGSEA. The germline V and J ends were trimmed by 8 bases and 5 bases, with 15 bases remaining between them.

This clone was picked up one time. The V call is TRBV7-8, the J call TRBJ1-1, with a tentative D call TRBD1 (6 bases). V dropped 0 bases and J dropped 1 base, with 9 bases sitting between them. CDR1 and CDR2 from the germline V gene are SGHVS and FQNEAQ. The CDR3 spans 15 residues. DNA for the CDR3: TGTGCCAGCAGCTTAGCTGACAGGACGAACACTGAAGCTTTCTTT. Protein product: CASSLADRTNTEAFF. The full variable domain, in which reference TRBV7-8 and TRBJ1-1 provide the parts outside the CDR3, is GAGVSQSPRYKVAKRGQDVALRCDPISGHVSLFWYQQALGQGPEFLTYFQNEAQLDKSGLPSDRFFAERPEGSVSTLKIQRTQQEDSAVYLCASSLADRTNTEAFFGQGTRLTVV.

The chain links TRBV7-3 to TRBJ2-5; D unresolved. Germline loops: CDR1 SGHTA, CDR2 FQGTGA. V dropped 0 bases and J dropped 2 bases, with 7 bases sitting between them. This CDR3 region has 14 residues. This CDR3 is CASSLTAAQETQYF. The CDR3 DNA sequence: TGTGCCAGCAGCTTAACGGCGGCACAAGAGACCCAGTACTTC.

The chain links TRBV7-9 to TRBJ1-1; D might be TRBD1 (6 bases). Germline V gives CDR1 SEHNR, CDR2 FQNEAQ (reference sequence). The length of the CDR3 is 17 residues. Trimming stripped 3 bases from V and 0 bases from J, with 17 bases between. The DNA for the CDR3 is TGTGCCAGCAGCTTGGGCAGGGGCGTCGCCATGAACACTGAAGCTTTCTTT. Translated: CASSLGRGVAMNTEAFF.

CDR3 amino acids: CASSGRGLAGDTQYF. CDR3 nucleotides: TGTGCCAGCAGTGGGAGGGGGCTAGCGGGAGATACGCAGTATTTT. The V call is TRBV6-1, the J call TRBJ2-3; a weak D match, TRBD2 (8 bases). The CDR3 extends over 15 amino acids. CDR1 is MNHNS, CDR2 SASEGT, per germline. The ends were cut back, 4 bases at V and 5 bases at J, with 16 bases in the middle.